What follows are 18 T cell receptor beta chains derived from one specimen sequenced in a study of T cells expressing NK-cell markers. TCRdb processed the 5' RACE reads again and assigns one entry to each CDR3 protein, with no DNA. The specimen's table records 200,000 to 300,000 distinct CDR3 sequences. Material for sequencing was blood T cells: a sorted CD56 or NKG2C T cell subset, CD4+ or CD8+ T cells, or bulk PBMC T cells (not recorded which). These receptors were obtained from a young man in good health.

J is TRBJ1-2 and V is TRBV12-3 or TRBV12-4; the TRBD1 assignment by TCRdb is unverifiable without DNA. This CDR3 contains 16 residues. CDR3 amino acids: CASSAHRGQGVFGYTF.

The V and J genes are TRBV24-1 and TRBJ2-5; the D call from TCRdb, TRBD1, cannot be confirmed without DNA. Germline-derived CDR1 and CDR2 are KGHDR and SFDVKD. The CDR3 runs 15 residues. CDR3 residues: CATDHGTGGKETQYF.

The J gene is TRBJ1-2, the V gene TRBV30; TCRdb reports TRBD1, a call that lacks DNA to check it against. Germline V gene lookup returns CDR1 GTSNPN and CDR2 SVGIG (reference sequence). The CDR3 totals 14 residues. This CDR3 reads CAWSRAGTDYGYTF.

The rearrangement links TRBV19 to TRBJ2-1; TCRdb reports TRBD2, a call that lacks DNA to check it against. Per germline, CDR1 LNHDA and CDR2 SQIVND (reference sequence). This CDR3 is built from 12 residues. The CDR3 loop is CASSRNPGLLFF.

This chain joins TRBV28 and TRBJ1-5. The V gene's germline CDR1 is MDHEN and CDR2 SYDVKM. This CDR3 is 14 amino acids long. CDR3 region: CAKKGPFSNQPQHF.

V and J are TRBV29-1 and TRBJ2-1; TCRdb's D gene call, TRBD2, goes unchecked for lack of DNA. Per germline, CDR1 SQVTM and CDR2 ANQGSEA. The CDR3 extends over 14 amino acids. CDR3 protein: CSVESRLAGREQFF.

V is TRBV6-1 and J is TRBJ2-1; no DNA is available, so the TRBD2 call from TCRdb remains unchecked. Germline V gene lookup returns CDR1 MNHNS and CDR2 SASEGT. The CDR3 is 15 residues long. The CDR3 spells CASRPLAGVYNEQFF.

The chain recombines TRBV5-1 with TRBJ2-3; TCRdb picks TRBD2, but there is no DNA to check that call. CDR3 size: 16 residues. CDR1 and CDR2 (germline): SGHRS, YFSETQ. CDR3 sequence reads: CASSPSRQGATDTQYF.

CDR3 sequence: CASSNLAGDSYNEQFF. The chain carries TRBV6-1 and TRBJ2-1. The CDR3 consists of 16 residues. Per germline, CDR1 MNHNS and CDR2 SASEGT.

The chain recombines TRBV12-3 or TRBV12-4 with TRBJ1-5; TCRdb gives TRBD1 as the D gene, but with no DNA this cannot be confirmed. The CDR3 is 16 amino acids. The CDR3 region is CASSFEGTGLGQPQHF.

CDR3 protein: CASRNGPVANTGELFF. J is TRBJ2-2 and V is TRBV12-3 or TRBV12-4. The CDR3 has 16 amino acids.

The V and J genes are TRBV4-2 and TRBJ2-2. Per the germline V gene, CDR1 is LGHNA and CDR2 is YNFKEQ. The CDR3 loop spans 13 amino acids. CDR3 region: CASSLFLGGELFF.

Here the CDR3 reads CASSQGSSPLHF. This chain connects TRBV5-6 to TRBJ1-6; TCRdb proposes TRBD1, but this gene call is untestable without DNA. The germline CDR1 and CDR2 sequences are SGHDT and YYEEEE. This CDR3 region has 12 residues.

This chain connects TRBV20-1 to TRBJ2-2. The length of the CDR3 is 15 residues. CDR1 and CDR2 from the germline V gene are DFQATT and SNEGSKA (reference sequence). The CDR3 loop is CSARDVAVIPGELFF.

The chain carries TRBV11-2 and TRBJ2-5; the TCRdb D gene call, TRBD2, has no DNA to confirm it. This CDR3 has 17 residues. Germline V gene data show CDR1 as SGHAT and CDR2 as FQNNGV. CDR3: CASSFGAIEVLQETQYF.

The chain uses TRBV29-1 and TRBJ2-7; the TCRdb D gene call, TRBD2, has no DNA to confirm it. CDR3 length: 13 amino acids. CDR1 is SQVTM and CDR2 is ANQGSEA in the germline V gene. The CDR3 loop reads CSAGLAGGHEQYF.

The genes are TRBV3-1 and TRBJ1-2. The CDR3 length is 13 residues. The germline gives CDR1 LGHDT, CDR2 YNNKEL (reference sequence). The CDR3 is CASSQVQGGGYTF.

The V and J genes are TRBV5-6 and TRBJ2-5; no DNA is available, so the TRBD2 call from TCRdb remains unchecked. Germline loops: CDR1 SGHDT, CDR2 YYEEEE. The CDR3 loop spans 13 amino acids. This CDR3 reads CASSWTFQETQYF.